This T cell receptor beta chain was recorded in a study of blood T cell repertoires in COVID-19. Across the study: T cells, B-cell-depleted T cells, or PBMCs supplied cDNA or gDNA.

Per the study methods: How many nucleated cells were present was estimated from reference gene primer amplification. Clones were sequenced by immunoSEQ multiplex PCR, and TCRdb holds only the in-frame ones, with some missing. V and J calls and clone size are copied from that table; D and trimming were computed from the DNA. The repertoire holds 400,000 to 450,000 clones, with just over 85% as singletons. The receptor's source is a woman aged 25 to 39 with active or convalescent COVID-19. The source material was peripheral blood.

The CDR3 loop reads CASSGRQGRNTEAFF. The CDR3 nucleotides read TGTGCCAGCAGCGGACGACAGGGGCGAAACACTGAAGCTTTCTTT. This chain uses TRBV7-8 with TRBJ1-1; 8 bases line up with TRBD1. CDR1 and CDR2 from the germline V gene are SGHVS and FQNEAQ. The V segment lost 5 bases and the J segment 2 bases; nucleotides outside the gene matches: 7. The CDR3 totals 15 residues.